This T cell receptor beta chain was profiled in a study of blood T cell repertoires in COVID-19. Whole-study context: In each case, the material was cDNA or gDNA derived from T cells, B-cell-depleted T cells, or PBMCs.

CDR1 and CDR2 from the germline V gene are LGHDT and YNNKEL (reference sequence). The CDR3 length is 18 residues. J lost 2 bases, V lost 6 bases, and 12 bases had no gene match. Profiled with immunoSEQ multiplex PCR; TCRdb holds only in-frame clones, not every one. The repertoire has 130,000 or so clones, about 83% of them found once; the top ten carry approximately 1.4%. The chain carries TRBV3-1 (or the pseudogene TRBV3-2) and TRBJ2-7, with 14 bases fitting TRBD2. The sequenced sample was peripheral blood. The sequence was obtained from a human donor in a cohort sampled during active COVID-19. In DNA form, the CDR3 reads TGTGCCAGCAGTCAGGGACTAGCGGGAGTAACGGCACCCTACGAGCAGTACTTC. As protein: CASSQGLAGVTAPYEQYF.